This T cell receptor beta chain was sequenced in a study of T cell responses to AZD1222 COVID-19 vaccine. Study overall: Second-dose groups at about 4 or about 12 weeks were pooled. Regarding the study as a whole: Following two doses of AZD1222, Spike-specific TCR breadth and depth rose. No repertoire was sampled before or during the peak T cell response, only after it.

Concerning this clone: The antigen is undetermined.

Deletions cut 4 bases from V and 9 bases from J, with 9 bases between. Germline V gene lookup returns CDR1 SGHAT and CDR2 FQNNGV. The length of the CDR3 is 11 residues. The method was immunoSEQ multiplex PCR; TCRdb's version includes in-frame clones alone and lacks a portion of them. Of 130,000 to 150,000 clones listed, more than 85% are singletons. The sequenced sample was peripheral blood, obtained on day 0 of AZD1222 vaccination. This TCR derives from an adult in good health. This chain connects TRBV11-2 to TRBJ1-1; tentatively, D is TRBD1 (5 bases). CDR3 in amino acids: CASSWGPKAFF. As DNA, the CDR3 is TGTGCCAGCAGCTGGGGACCGAAAGCTTTCTTT.